Ten or more counts support the clone carrying this T cell receptor beta chain. The antigen is undetermined. This specimen comes from a study of regulatory T cells in long-lasting Graves disease. Sample time point: newly diagnosed GD, antithyroid drugs for less than 3 months. Extracted RNA from PBMCs served as the source of the TCR library. CDR3 regions were amplified by Arm-PCR using iRepertoire HTBI primers to build TCR beta libraries. Per the original data handling: Samples collectively showed approximately 62 TRBV and approximately 15 TRBJ segments. Using its own MiXCR run on the multiplex PCR reads, TCRdb lists one record per CDR3 protein. The V and J calls and clone size come from TCRdb's table, not from the authors' own analysis. The sample consists of about 400,000 distinct CDR3 sequences, 15% of them appearing once. General study points: Persistent disease exhibited a predilection for TRBV28, TRBJ1-2 and TRBJ2-5.

Between the trimmed V and J ends, which lost 3 bases and 2 bases, there was a span of 10 bases. The CDR3 is 14 residues long. This receptor was identified in a female donor with Graves disease. The sequencing here drew on peripheral blood mononuclear cells (PBMCs), taken at new diagnosis, from a patient treated with antithyroid drugs. The chain links TRBV12-3 or TRBV12-4 to TRBJ1-1, with D uncertain. The DNA of the CDR3 is TGTGCCAGCAGTTTTTTTGAAGTTAACACTGAAGCTTTCTTT. It codes for CASSFFEVNTEAFF.